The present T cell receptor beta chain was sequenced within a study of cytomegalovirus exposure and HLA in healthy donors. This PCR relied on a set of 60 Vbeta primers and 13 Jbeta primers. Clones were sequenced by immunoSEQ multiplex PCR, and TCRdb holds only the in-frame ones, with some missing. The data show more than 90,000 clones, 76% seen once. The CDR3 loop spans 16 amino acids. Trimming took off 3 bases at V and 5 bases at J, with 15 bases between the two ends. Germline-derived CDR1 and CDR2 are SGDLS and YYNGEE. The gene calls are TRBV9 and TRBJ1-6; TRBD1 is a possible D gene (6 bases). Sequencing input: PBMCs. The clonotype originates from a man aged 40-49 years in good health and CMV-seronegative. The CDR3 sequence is CASSAQAGTNNSPLHF. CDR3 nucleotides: TGTGCCAGCAGCGCGCAGGCCGGGACAAATAATTCACCCCTCCACTTT.